These 22 T cell receptor beta chains were all obtained from the same sample, sequenced in a study of regulatory T cells in long-lasting Graves disease. Time point denoted: newly diagnosed GD, antithyroid drugs for less than 3 months. Following extraction of RNA from PBMCs, that RNA was used to make the TCR library. Assembly of TCR beta libraries relied on iRepertoire HTBI primers together with Arm-PCR of CDR3 regions. MiXCR, applied by TCRdb to the multiplex PCR reads, yields one record per CDR3 protein. Among around 240,000 distinct CDR3 sequences listed, about 20% were seen once. The sample was also reused in another study, on T cells in Graves' hyperthyroidism and ophthalmopathy.

The sample here was peripheral blood mononuclear cells (PBMCs), taken at new diagnosis, from a patient treated with antithyroid drugs. All receptors derive from a woman in her twenties or thirties with Graves disease.

This clonotype was found many times. This chain links TRBV18 with TRBJ2-1, with D hard to call. The V end was cut by 1 base, the J end by 8 bases, with 15 bases between. The CDR3 contains 15 residues. Germline-derived CDR1 and CDR2 are KGHSH and LQKENI. The CDR3 coding sequence is TGTGCCAGCTCACCACGGCAACCTCCTGGGGATGAGCAGTTCTTC. Translating gives CASSPRQPPGDEQFF.

This clonotype showed up many times. The genes are TRBV6-1 and TRBJ1-1; D is unclear. Deletions cut 6 bases from V and 8 bases from J, with 16 bases between. This CDR3 has 13 amino acids. Germline V gene sequence: CDR1 MNHNS, CDR2 SASEGT. The CDR3 region has the DNA TGTGCCAGCAGACCCCCCCTTCTAGGCGAAGCTTTCTTT. Protein product: CASRPPLLGEAFF.

Note on this clonotype: A much larger clone sits a single nucleotide away, making a read error possible. V gene TRBV6-4 combines with J gene TRBJ2-1; perhaps TRBD2 as D (7 bases). Germline V gene lookup returns CDR1 MRHNA and CDR2 SNTAGT. This CDR3 spans 14 amino acids. Trimming removed 6 bases from V and 7 bases from J, with 16 bases in between. The CDR3 DNA follows: TGTGCCAGCAGCCACCGGGGGGCCTTGAATGAGCAGTTCTTC. Its translation is CASSHRGALNEQFF.

There are many counts of this clonotype. The chain carries TRBV7-9 and TRBJ2-1; tentative D call: TRBD2 (5 bases). Germline V gene data show CDR1 as SEHNR and CDR2 as FQNEAQ (reference sequence). Trimming cost V 3 bases and J 7 bases, with 10 bases left between them. The CDR3 totals 13 residues. This chain's CDR3 is CASSFSRVNEQFF. CDR3 nucleotides: TGTGCCAGCAGCTTCTCGCGGGTTAATGAGCAGTTCTTC.

This clonotype has at least ten counts. The V gene is TRBV20-1, the J gene TRBJ1-5; 7 nucleotides line up with TRBD1. Germline assignment: CDR1 DFQATT and CDR2 SNEGSKA (reference sequence). CDR3 length: 13 amino acids. J gave up 7 bases and V 3 bases, and 6 bases lay outside the gene matches. The CDR3 reads CSARRDRLQPQHF. The CDR3 DNA sequence: TGCAGTGCTAGGAGGGACAGACTACAGCCCCAGCATTTT.

This clonotype appeared many times. This rearrangement joins TRBV6-1 to TRBJ2-7, with TRBD2 matching 7 bases. The V gene's germline CDR1 is MNHNS and CDR2 SASEGT. The trim removed 6 bases at V and 4 bases at J, leaving 12 bases unmatched. This CDR3 region has 15 residues. The CDR3 nucleotides are TGTGCCAGCAGCCCCACGGGGCGGGGGAGGTACGAGCAGTACTTC. It specifies CASSPTGRGRYEQYF.

Ten or more counts support this clonotype. The chain recombines TRBV3-1 with TRBJ2-7; D is undetermined. This CDR3 is 13 amino acids long. CDR1 and CDR2 (germline): LGHDT, YNNKEL (reference sequence). Trimming took off 1 base at V and 9 bases at J, with 13 bases between the two ends. CDR3 DNA: TGTGCCAGCAGCCAAGTTTTGAGGACCCCGCAGTACTTC. This translates into CASSQVLRTPQYF.

This chain uses TRBV5-1 with TRBJ2-1; 7 nucleotides match TRBD2. The CDR3 loop spans 15 amino acids. J was trimmed by 5 bases and V by 0 bases; bases with no gene match: 5. Germline V gene data show CDR1 as SGHRS and CDR2 as YFSETQ. Here the CDR3 reads CASSLELADHNEQFF. In DNA form, the CDR3 reads TGCGCCAGCAGCTTGGAGCTAGCGGACCACAATGAGCAGTTCTTC.

This clonotype was picked up many times. The V gene is TRBV18, the J gene TRBJ2-7, with 7 bases aligning to TRBD1. V dropped 8 bases and J dropped 5; count of bases not matched to a gene: 6. Germline lookup yields CDR1 KGHSH and CDR2 LQKENI. This CDR3 comprises 12 residues. The DNA of the CDR3 is TGTGCCAGCAGCTTAGGGGGCCACGAGCAGTACTTC. Amino acids: CASSLGGHEQYF.

This clonotype was picked up many times. The CDR3 region has the DNA TGTGCCAGCAGCTCCACAGGGCCTCAGCCCCAGCATTTT. Translated: CASSSTGPQPQHF. The chain couples TRBV7-9 to TRBJ1-5, with D perhaps TRBD1 (6 bases). Trimming took off 4 bases at V and 6 bases at J, with 10 bases between the two ends. The CDR3 runs to 13 residues. CDR1 and CDR2 from the germline V gene are SEHNR and FQNEAQ (reference sequence). Combining the CDR3 with reference TRBV7-9 and TRBJ1-5 gives the whole variable domain DTGVSQNPRHKITKRGQNVTFRCDPISEHNRLYWYRQTLGQGPEFLTYFQNEAQLEKSRLLSDRFSAERPKGSFSTLEIQRTEQGDSAMYLCASSSTGPQPQHFGDGTRLSIL.

A word on this clonotype: This may arise from a read error, as a much more abundant clone is one base away. J is TRBJ2-5 and V is TRBV7-9; 8 bases match TRBD2. J lost 5 bases, V lost 7 bases, and 12 bases had no gene match. The CDR3 length is 15 residues. CDR1 and CDR2 from the germline V gene are SEHNR and FQNEAQ (reference sequence). The CDR3 DNA sequence: TGTGCCAGCATCCCGGGGGGGGGCATTAAGGAGACCCAGTACTTC. Translated, it gives CASIPGGGIKETQYF.

This clonotype has a count of ten or more. The chain couples TRBV15 to TRBJ1-3, with 12 bases lining up with TRBD1. The CDR3 has 19 amino acids. Germline values: CDR1 LNHNV, CDR2 YYDKDF (reference sequence). Germline trimming cut 4 bases from V and 0 bases from J; bases unmatched to any gene: 10. CDR3 amino acids: CATSKGQGALLHSGNTIYF. The DNA of the CDR3 is TGTGCCACCAGCAAGGGACAGGGGGCTTTATTACACTCTGGAAACACCATATATTTT.

There are many counts of this clonotype. This sequence joins TRBV5-1 and TRBJ2-3, with D perhaps matching TRBD2 (6 bases). The V end lost 7 bases, the J end lost 4 bases, and 31 bases lay between the germline ends. CDR3 size: 19 residues. CDR1 SGHRS and CDR2 YFSETQ come from the germline V gene. The CDR3 sequence: CASRRQTRKLLAKPDTQYF. The DNA of the CDR3 is TGCGCCAGCCGCCGCCAAACTAGGAAACTCCTAGCGAAGCCAGATACGCAGTATTTT.

In its sample, this clonotype was seen many times. This rearrangement joins TRBV7-9 to TRBJ2-5; 7 bases agree with TRBD2. J was trimmed by 1 base and V by 1 base; bases with no gene match: 6. The CDR3 spans 16 residues. In germline, CDR1 is SEHNR, CDR2 FQNEAQ (reference sequence). This chain's CDR3 is CASSLGGGGLQETQYF. The CDR3 nucleotides read TGTGCCAGCAGCTTAGGGGGCGGGGGACTCCAAGAGACCCAGTACTTC.

This clonotype came up many times. The J gene is TRBJ1-6, the V gene TRBV2; 11 nucleotides line up with TRBD1. Trimming took 3 bases from V and 9 from J; bases not matched to a gene: 1. Looked up from germline, CDR1 is SNHLY and CDR2 is FYNNEI. This CDR3 contains 14 residues. The CDR3 DNA follows: TGTGCCAGCAGTGAGGGGACAGGGGGTTCACCCCTCCACTTT. Its protein product is CASSEGTGGSPLHF.

The V gene is TRBV11-2, the J gene TRBJ2-7; maybe TRBD2 (7 bases). Trimming took 0 bases from V and 3 from J, leaving 15 bases between them. Germline V gene data show CDR1 as SGHAT and CDR2 as FQNNGV. This CDR3 has 16 residues. For the CDR3, the DNA is TGTGCCAGCAGCTTAGAGGCGGGGGACATCTACTACGAGCAGTACTTC. Its translation: CASSLEAGDIYYEQYF.

The sample holds many counts of this clonotype. This sequence joins TRBV19 and TRBJ1-1; TRBD1 might be the D (5 bases). The CDR3 extends over 13 amino acids. V shed 10 bases and J shed 2 bases, with 14 bases lying between them. Germline V lookup: CDR1 LNHDA, CDR2 SQIVND (reference sequence). CDR3: CATEARENTEAFF. The DNA for the CDR3 is TGTGCCACAGAAGCCAGGGAAAACACTGAAGCTTTCTTT.

This clonotype was counted many times. The V call is TRBV27, the J call TRBJ2-1; tentative D call: TRBD2 (6 bases). This CDR3 has 16 residues. The germline CDR1 and CDR2 sequences are MNHEY and SMNVEV (reference sequence). The V gene lost 6 bases and the J gene lost 6 bases, with 21 bases spanning the gap. The CDR3 sequence: CASSQGWPAEGNEQFF. The DNA for the CDR3 is TGTGCCAGCAGCCAAGGGTGGCCCGCGGAGGGCAATGAGCAGTTCTTC.

This clonotype was seen repeatedly, ten times or more. The chain couples TRBV6-1 to TRBJ2-1; the D gene is possibly TRBD2 (6 bases). The CDR3 has 15 residues. With 6 bases removed from V and 7 bases from J, the gap between germline ends came to 19 bases. Germline CDR1 reads MNHNS; CDR2 reads SASEGT. Here the CDR3 DNA reads TGTGCCAGCAGGCGGGACCTCACGTCCTTGAATGAGCAGTTCTTC. It is translated as CASRRDLTSLNEQFF.

This clonotype was detected once. The V and J genes are TRBV7-2 and TRBJ2-7; D is ambiguous. Germline lookup yields CDR1 SGHTA and CDR2 FQGNSA. The CDR3 runs to 14 residues. V lost 2 bases and J 2 bases, leaving 10 bases between the germline ends. CDR3: CASSLFRGTYEQYF. The CDR3 DNA reads TGTGCCAGCAGCTTATTTCGTGGGACCTACGAGCAGTACTTC.

In its sample, this clonotype was seen many times. The rearrangement joins TRBV3-1 to TRBJ1-2, with D tentatively TRBD1 (6 bases). CDR1 and CDR2 from the germline V gene are LGHDT and YNNKEL (reference sequence). The V end lost 2 bases, the J end lost 4 bases, and 17 bases lay between the germline ends. This CDR3 has 16 amino acids. The CDR3 is CASSQFELTGSYGYTF. CDR3 coding DNA: TGTGCCAGCAGCCAATTCGAACTTACAGGGAGCTATGGCTACACCTTC.

In this sample, this clonotype turned up many times. The V call is TRBV6-1, the J call TRBJ1-2; TRBD1 is a possible D gene (5 bases). Germline lookup yields CDR1 MNHNS and CDR2 SASEGT. The length of the CDR3 is 14 residues. The ends were cut back, 1 base at V and 8 bases at J, with 14 bases in the middle. The CDR3 protein is CASSEELKGSGYTF. CDR3 bases: TGTGCCAGCAGTGAAGAACTGAAGGGGAGCGGCTACACCTTC.